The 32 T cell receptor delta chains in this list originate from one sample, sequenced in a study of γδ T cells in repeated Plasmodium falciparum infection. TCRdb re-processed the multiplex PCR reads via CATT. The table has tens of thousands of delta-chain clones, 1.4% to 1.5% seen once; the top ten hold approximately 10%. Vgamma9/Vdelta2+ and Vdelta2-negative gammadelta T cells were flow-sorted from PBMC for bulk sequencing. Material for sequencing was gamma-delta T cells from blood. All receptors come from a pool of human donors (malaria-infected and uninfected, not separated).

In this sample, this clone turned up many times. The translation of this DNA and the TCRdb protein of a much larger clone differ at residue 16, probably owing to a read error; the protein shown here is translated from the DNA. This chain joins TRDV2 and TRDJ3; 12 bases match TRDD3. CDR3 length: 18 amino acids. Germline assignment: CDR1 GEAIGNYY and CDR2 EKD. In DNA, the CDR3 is TGTGCCTGTGACACCGTACTGGGGGATACCTGGGACACCCGACAGGTGTTTTTC. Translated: CACDTVLGDTWDTRQVFF.

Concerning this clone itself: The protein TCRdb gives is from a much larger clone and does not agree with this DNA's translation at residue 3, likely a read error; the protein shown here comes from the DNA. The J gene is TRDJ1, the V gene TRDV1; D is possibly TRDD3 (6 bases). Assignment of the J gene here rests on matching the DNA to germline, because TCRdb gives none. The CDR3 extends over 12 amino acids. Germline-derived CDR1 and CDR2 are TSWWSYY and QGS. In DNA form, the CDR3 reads TGTGCTCCTGGGGAACCCCGAGGCGAACTCATCTTT. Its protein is CAPGEPRGELIF.

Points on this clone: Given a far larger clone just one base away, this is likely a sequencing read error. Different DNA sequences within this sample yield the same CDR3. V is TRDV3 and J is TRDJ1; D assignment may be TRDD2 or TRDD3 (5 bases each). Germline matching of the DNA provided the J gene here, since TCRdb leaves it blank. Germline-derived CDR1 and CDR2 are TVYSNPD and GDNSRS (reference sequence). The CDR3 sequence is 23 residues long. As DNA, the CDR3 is TGCGCCTTTAGCAATCCTAATCCTCCTCATGGAGCACCCCTCAGTACTGGCACCGATAAACTCATCTTT. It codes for CAFSNPNPPHGAPLSTGTDKLIF.

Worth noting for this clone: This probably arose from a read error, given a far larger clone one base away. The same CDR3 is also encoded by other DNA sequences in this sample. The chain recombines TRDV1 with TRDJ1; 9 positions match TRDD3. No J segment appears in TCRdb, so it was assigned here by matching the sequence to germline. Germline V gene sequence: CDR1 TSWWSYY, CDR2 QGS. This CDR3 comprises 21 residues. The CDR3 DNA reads TGCGCTCTTGGGGAACGGCTTCCTTTCTGGGGATACGGGCGTTTTACCGATAAACTCATCTTT. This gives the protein CALGERLPFWGYGRFTDKLIF.

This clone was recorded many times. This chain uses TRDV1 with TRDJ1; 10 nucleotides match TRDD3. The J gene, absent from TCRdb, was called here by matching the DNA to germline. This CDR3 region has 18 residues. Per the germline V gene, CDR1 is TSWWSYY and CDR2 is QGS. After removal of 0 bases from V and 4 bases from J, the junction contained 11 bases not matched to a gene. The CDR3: CALGELGHAGGYRDKLIF. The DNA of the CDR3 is TGTGCTCTTGGGGAACTAGGTCATGCTGGGGGATATCGCGATAAACTCATCTTT.

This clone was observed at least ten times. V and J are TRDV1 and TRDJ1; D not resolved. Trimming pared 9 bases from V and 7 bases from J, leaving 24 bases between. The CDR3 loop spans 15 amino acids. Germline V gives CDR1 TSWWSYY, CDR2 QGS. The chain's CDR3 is CALYFSSVPPSKLIF. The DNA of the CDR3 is TGTGCTCTCTATTTCTCAAGTGTGCCCCCCAGTAAACTCATCTTT.

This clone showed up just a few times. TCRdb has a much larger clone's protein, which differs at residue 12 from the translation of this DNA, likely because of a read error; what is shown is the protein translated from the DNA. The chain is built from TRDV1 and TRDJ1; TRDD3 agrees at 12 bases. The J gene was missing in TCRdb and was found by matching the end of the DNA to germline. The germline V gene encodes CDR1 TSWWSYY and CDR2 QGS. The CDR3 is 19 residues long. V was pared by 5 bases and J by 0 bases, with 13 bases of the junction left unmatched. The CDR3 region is CALGNVLGDTERYTDKLIF. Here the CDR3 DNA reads TGTGCTCTTGGGAACGTACTGGGGGATACAGAGAGGTACACCGATAAACTCATCTTT.

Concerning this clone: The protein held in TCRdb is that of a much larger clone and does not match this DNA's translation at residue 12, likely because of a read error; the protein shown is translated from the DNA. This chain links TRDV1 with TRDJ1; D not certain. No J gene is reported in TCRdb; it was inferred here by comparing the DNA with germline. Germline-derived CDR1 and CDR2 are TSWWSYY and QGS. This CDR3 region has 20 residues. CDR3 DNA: TGTGCTCTTGGGGAAAGACAAACCCCAGGAGTACCTCTCCACACTGATAAACTCATCTTT. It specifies CALGERQTPGVPLHTDKLIF.

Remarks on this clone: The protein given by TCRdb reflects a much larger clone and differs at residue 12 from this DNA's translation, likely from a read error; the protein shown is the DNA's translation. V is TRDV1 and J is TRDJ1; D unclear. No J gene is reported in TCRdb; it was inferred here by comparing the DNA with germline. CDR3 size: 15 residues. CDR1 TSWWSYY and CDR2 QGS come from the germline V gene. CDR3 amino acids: CALGEPPGWDDRLIF. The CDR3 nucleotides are TGTGCTCTTGGGGAACCACCGGGGTGGGACGATAGACTCATCTTT.

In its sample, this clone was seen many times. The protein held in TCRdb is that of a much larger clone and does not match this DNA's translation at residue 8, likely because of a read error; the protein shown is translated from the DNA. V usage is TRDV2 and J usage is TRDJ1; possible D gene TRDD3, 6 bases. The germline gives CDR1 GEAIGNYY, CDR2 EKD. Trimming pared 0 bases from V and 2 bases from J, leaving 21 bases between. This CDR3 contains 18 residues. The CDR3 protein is CACDTLSLRDTGTDKLIF. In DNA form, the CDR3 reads TGTGCCTGTGACACCCTTTCTCTAAGAGATACGGGGACCGATAAACTCATCTTT.

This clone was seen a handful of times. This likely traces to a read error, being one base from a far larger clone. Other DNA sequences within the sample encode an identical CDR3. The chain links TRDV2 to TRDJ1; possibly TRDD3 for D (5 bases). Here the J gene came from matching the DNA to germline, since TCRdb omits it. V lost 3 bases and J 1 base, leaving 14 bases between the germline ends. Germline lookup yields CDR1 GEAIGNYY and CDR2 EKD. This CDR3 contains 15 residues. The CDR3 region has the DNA TGTGCCTGTGACGGGATTTCGATCCGCACCGATAAACTCATCTTT. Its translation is CACDGISIRTDKLIF.

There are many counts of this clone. The CDR3 coding sequence is TGTGCCTGTGACCCCCTTTCCCAGGGGCGTTTAGCCGATAAACTCATCTTT. Amino acids: CACDPLSQGRLADKLIF. The gene calls are TRDV2 and TRDJ1; D is uncertain. Germline V gives CDR1 GEAIGNYY, CDR2 EKD. V was clipped by 3 bases and J by 3 bases, with 22 bases between them. The CDR3 contains 17 residues.

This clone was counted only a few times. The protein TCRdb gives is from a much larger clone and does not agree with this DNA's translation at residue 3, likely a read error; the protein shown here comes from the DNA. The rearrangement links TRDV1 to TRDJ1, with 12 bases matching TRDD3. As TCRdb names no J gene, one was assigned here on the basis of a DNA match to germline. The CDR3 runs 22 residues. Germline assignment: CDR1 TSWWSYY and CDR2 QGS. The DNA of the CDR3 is TGTGCTCCTGGGGCCTCTCCAATTCCCTACTGGGGGATACAGTCCTCAAATCATAAACTCATCTTT. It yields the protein CAPGASPIPYWGIQSSNHKLIF.

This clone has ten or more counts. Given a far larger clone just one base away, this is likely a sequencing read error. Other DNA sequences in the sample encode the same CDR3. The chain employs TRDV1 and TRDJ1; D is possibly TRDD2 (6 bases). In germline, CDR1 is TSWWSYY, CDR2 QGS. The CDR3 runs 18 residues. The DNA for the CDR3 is TGTGCTCTTGGGGAATTAGTCCTACCCGTTGCGGGACCCGATAAGCTCATCTTT. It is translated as CALGELVLPVAGPDKLIF.

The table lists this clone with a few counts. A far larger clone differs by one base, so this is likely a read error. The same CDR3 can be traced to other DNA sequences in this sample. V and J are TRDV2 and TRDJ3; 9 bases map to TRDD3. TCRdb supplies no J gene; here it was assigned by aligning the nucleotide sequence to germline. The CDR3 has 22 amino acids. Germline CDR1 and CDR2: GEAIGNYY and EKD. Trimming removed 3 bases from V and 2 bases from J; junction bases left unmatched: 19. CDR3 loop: CACDAGTVTGGRPAWDTRQMFF. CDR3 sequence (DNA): TGTGCCTGTGACGCGGGGACCGTTACTGGGGGACGCCCAGCCTGGGACACCCGACAGATGTTTTTC.

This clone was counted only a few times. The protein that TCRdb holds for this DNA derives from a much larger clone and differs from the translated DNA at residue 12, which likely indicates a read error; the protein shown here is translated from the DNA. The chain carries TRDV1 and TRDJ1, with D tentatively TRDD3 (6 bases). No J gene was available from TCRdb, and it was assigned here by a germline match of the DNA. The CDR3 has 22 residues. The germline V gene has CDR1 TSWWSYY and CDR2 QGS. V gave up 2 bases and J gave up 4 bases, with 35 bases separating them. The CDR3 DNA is TGTGCTCTTGGGGAAGCTTCCCGAGAATACTGGGAGATACAGTTATTGGGCGATAAACTCATCTTT. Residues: CALGEASREYWEIQLLGDKLIF.

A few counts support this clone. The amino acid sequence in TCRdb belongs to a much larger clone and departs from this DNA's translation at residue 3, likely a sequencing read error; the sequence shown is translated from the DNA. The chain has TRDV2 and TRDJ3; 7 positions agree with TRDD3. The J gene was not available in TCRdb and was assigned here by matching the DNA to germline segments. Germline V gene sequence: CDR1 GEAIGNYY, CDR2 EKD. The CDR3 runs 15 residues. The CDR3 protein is CARDLVGDDTRQMFF. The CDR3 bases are TGTGCCCGTGACCTTGTGGGGGACGACACCCGACAGATGTTTTTC.

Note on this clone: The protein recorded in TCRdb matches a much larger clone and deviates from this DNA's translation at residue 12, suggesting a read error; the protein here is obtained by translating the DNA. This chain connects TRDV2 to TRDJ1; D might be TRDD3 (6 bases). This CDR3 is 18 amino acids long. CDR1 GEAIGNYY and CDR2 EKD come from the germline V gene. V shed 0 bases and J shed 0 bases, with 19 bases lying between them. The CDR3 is CACDTVSQGGKHTDKLIF. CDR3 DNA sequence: TGTGCCTGTGACACCGTAAGTCAAGGGGGAAAGCACACCGATAAACTCATCTTT.

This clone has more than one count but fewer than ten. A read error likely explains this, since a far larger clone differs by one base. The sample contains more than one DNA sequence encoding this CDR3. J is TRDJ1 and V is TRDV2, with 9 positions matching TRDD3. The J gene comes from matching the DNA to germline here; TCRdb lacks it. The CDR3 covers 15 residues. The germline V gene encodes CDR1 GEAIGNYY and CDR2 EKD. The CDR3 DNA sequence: TGCGCCTGTGACACCGTGGGGGATAGGGCCGATAAACTCATCTTT. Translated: CACDTVGDRADKLIF.

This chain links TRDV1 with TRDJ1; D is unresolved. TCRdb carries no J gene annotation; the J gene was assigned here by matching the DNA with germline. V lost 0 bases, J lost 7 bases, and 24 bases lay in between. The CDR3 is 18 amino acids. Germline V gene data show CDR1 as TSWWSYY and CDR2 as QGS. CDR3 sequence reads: CALGELPVLRATCGKLIF. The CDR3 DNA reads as TGTGCTCTTGGGGAACTCCCTGTATTGAGGGCAACGTGTGGTAAACTCATCTTT.

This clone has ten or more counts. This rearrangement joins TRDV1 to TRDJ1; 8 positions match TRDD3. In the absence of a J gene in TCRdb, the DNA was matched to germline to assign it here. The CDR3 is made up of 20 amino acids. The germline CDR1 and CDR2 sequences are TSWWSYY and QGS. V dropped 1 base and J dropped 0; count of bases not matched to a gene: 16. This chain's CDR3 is CALGEPPLLGASSYTDKLIF. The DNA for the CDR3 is TGTGCTCTTGGGGAACCCCCCTTACTGGGGGCCTCGTCCTACACCGATAAACTCATCTTT.

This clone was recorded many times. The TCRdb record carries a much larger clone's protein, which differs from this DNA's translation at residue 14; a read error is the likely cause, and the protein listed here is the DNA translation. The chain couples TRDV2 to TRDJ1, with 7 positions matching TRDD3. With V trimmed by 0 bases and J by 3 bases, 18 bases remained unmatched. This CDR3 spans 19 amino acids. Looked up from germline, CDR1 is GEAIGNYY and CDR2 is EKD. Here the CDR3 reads CACDTVGLGAHSYADKLIF. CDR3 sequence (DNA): TGTGCCTGTGACACCGTAGGGCTGGGGGCACATTCTTACGCCGATAAACTCATCTTT.

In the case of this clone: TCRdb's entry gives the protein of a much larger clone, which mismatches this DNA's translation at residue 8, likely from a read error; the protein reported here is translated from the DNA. The CDR3 reads CALGLTRHNNWGIRYTDKLIF. CDR3 bases: TGTGCTCTTGGGCTTACTCGACATAATAACTGGGGGATACGGTACACCGATAAACTCATCTTT. The chain couples TRDV1 to TRDJ1; TRDD3 matches 13 bases. The J gene, left out of TCRdb, was set here by checking the DNA against germline. The V and J ends lost 5 bases and 0 bases, in that order; junction bases with no gene match: 18. This CDR3 is built from 21 residues. Per the germline V gene, CDR1 is TSWWSYY and CDR2 is QGS.

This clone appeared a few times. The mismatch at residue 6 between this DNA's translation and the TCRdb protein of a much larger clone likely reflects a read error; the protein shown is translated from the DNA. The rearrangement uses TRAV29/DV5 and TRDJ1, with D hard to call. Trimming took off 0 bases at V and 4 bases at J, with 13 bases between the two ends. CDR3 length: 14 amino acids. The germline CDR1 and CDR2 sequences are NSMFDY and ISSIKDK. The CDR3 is CAASGAPRGDKLIF. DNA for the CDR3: TGTGCAGCAAGCGGAGCGCCTCGGGGCGATAAACTCATCTTT.

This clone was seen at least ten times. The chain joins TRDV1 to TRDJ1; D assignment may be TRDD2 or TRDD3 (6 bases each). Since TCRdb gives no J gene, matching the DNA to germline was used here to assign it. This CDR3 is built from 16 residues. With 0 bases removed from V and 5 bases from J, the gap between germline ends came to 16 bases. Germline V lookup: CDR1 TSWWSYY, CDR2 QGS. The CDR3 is CALGELDPTLGDKLIF. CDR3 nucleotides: TGTGCTCTTGGGGAACTTGATCCTACCCTGGGGGATAAACTCATCTTT.

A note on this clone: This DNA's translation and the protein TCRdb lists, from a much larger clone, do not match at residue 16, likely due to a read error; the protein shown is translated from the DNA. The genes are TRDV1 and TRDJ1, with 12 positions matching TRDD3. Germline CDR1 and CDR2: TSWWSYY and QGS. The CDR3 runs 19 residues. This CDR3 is CALGEGRIWGIRYTDELIF. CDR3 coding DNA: TGTGCTCTTGGGGAAGGTCGGATCTGGGGGATACGGTACACCGATGAACTCATCTTT.

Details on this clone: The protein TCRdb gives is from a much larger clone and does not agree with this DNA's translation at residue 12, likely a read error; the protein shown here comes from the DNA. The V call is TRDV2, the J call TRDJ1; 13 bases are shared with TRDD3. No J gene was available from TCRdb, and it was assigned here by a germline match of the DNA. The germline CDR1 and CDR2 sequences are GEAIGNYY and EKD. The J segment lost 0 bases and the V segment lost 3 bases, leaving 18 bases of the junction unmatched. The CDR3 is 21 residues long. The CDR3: CACDPVLGDTRAQSYTDKLIF. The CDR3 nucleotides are TGTGCCTGTGACCCTGTACTGGGGGATACGCGCGCACAATCTTACACCGATAAACTCATCTTT.

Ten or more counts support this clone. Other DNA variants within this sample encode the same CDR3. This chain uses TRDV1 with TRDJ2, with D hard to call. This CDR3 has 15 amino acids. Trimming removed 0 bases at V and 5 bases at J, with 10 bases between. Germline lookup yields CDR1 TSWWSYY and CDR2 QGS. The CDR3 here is CALGELPYRTAQLFF. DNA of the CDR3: TGTGCTCTTGGGGAACTGCCTTACCGCACAGCACAACTCTTCTTT.

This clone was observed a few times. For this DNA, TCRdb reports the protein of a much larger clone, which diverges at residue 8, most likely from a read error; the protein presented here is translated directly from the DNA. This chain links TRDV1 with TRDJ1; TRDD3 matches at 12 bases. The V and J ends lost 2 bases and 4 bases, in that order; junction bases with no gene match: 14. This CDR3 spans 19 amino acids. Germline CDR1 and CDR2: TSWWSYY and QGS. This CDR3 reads CALGEGWTWGIRGDDKLIF. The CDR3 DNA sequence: TGTGCTCTTGGGGAAGGTTGGACCTGGGGGATACGAGGAGACGATAAACTCATCTTT.

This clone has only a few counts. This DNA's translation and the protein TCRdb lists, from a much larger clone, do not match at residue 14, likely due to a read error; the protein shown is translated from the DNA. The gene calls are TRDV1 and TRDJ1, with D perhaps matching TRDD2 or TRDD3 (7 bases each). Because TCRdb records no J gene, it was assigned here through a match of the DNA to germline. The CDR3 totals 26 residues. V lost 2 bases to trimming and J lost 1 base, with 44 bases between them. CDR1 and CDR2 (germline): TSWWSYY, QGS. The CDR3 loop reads CALGEFLLGGFSKEPHPLDPTDKLIF. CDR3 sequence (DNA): TGTGCTCTTGGGGAATTCCTACTCGGGGGATTTTCCAAGGAGCCGCACCCTTTGGACCCCACCGATAAACTCATCTTT.

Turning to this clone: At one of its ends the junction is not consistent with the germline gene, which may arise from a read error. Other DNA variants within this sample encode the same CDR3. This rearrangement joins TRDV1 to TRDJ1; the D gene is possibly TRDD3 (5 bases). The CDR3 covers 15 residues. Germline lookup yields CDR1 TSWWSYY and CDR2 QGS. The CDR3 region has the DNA TGTGCTCTCGGGGAGCTACGGATGGGGTCTTATAAACTCATCTTT. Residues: CALGELRMGSYKLIF.

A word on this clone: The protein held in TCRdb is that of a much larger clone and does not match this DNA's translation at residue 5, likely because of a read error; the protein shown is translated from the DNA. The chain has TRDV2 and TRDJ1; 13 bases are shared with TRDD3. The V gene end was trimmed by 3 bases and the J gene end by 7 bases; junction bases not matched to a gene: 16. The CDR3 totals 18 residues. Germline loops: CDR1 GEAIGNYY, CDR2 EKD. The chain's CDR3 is CACDAGYVTGGYAGKLIF. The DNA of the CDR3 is TGTGCCTGTGACGCTGGCTACGTTACTGGGGGATACGCGGGTAAACTCATCTTT.